The 12 T cell receptor beta chains reported below all come from one sample, sequenced in a study of T cell responses to AZD1222 COVID-19 vaccine. The repertoire was sequenced with immunoSEQ multiplex PCR; TCRdb's copy has only in-frame clones and lacks some. The table has 100,000 to 120,000 clones, over 85% seen once. This sample comprised peripheral blood, obtained 28 days after the second AZD1222 dose. The receptors here all came from an adult who received the AZD1222 COVID-19 vaccine.

CDR3 in DNA: TGCGCCAGCAGCCAAGACCGCTACGAGCAGTACTTC. It translates to CASSQDRYEQYF. The V gene is TRBV4-3, the J gene TRBJ2-7; D gene uncertain. Germline V gene data show CDR1 as LGHNA and CDR2 as YSLEER. The V and J ends lost 0 bases and 3 bases respectively, with 3 bases between them. The CDR3 spans 12 residues.

The chain combines TRBV11-2 with TRBJ2-1, with D possibly TRBD1 on 6 matching bases. Germline V gene data show CDR1 as SGHAT and CDR2 as FQNNGV. V was shortened by 3 bases and J by 5 bases, with 11 bases between the two germline ends. This CDR3 comprises 14 residues. This chain's CDR3 is CASSFRQADNEQFF. CDR3 coding DNA: TGTGCCAGCAGCTTTCGACAGGCAGACAATGAGCAGTTCTTC.

This sequence joins TRBV18 and TRBJ2-3, with 9 bases fitting TRBD1. The CDR3 has 15 amino acids. From germline, CDR1 is KGHSH and CDR2 LQKENI. With 3 bases clipped from V and 1 base from J, the junction kept 2 bases outside the gene matches. This chain's CDR3 is CASSPGTGRTDTQYF. DNA of the CDR3: TGTGCCAGCTCACCCGGGACAGGGCGCACAGATACGCAGTATTTT.

CDR3 sequence (DNA): TGTGCCAGCAGGGAAAGTTATAGCAATCAGCCCCAGCATTTT. It yields the protein CASRESYSNQPQHF. This sequence joins TRBV4-2 and TRBJ1-5; D uncertain. V was clipped by 6 bases and J by 0 bases, with 9 bases between them. The CDR3 contains 14 residues. Per germline, CDR1 LGHNA and CDR2 YNFKEQ.

Comments on this clone: This same CDR3 is encoded by further DNA sequences in the sample. The chain recombines TRBV5-4 with TRBJ1-4; 7 nucleotides align to TRBD1. This CDR3 comprises 14 residues. Germline CDR1 reads SGHNT; CDR2 reads YYREEE (reference sequence). V was clipped by 1 base and J by 8 bases; unmatched bases: 5. CDR3 sequence reads: CASSLQGGNEKLFF. Here the CDR3 DNA reads TGTGCCAGCAGCTTGCAGGGGGGGAACGAAAAACTGTTTTTT.

V gene TRBV27 combines with J gene TRBJ1-2, with TRBD1 matching 8 bases. The J segment lost 0 bases and the V segment lost 5 bases, leaving 11 bases of the junction unmatched. Germline assignment: CDR1 MNHEY and CDR2 SMNVEV (reference sequence). The CDR3 has 17 amino acids. In DNA form, the CDR3 reads TGTGCCAGCAGTCCCCGGGCAGGGGGCCATCCTAACTATGGCTACACCTTC. It yields the protein CASSPRAGGHPNYGYTF.

This clone has a handful of counts. The V gene is TRBV7-6, the J gene TRBJ1-3; D is unclear. The germline V and J ends were trimmed by 5 bases and 2 bases, with 13 bases remaining between them. Per the germline V gene, CDR1 is SGHVS and CDR2 is FNYEAQ. There are 15 residues in the CDR3. DNA of the CDR3: TGTGCCAGCAGCACCTCGGACGGTACTGGAAACACCATATATTTT. Its protein is CASSTSDGTGNTIYF. Combining the CDR3 with reference TRBV7-6 and TRBJ1-3 gives the whole variable domain GAGVSQSPRYKVTKRGQDVALRCDPISGHVSLYWYRQALGQGPEFLTYFNYEAQQDKSGLPNDRFSAERPEGSISTLTIQRTEQRDSAMYRCASSTSDGTGNTIYFGEGSWLTVV.

CDR3 region: CASVPGQGQGNTIYF. The CDR3 nucleotides are TGTGCCAGTGTCCCCGGGCAGGGGCAAGGAAACACCATATATTTT. The chain couples TRBV19 to TRBJ1-3; weak D call: TRBD1 (6 bases). The CDR3 consists of 15 residues. Germline V gene lookup returns CDR1 LNHDA and CDR2 SQIVND (reference sequence). Trimming took off 8 bases at V and 4 bases at J, with 18 bases between the two ends.

The count of this clone is one. The V and J genes are TRBV18 and TRBJ1-6; possible D gene TRBD1, 6 bases. Trimming removed 3 bases from V and 8 bases from J, with 14 bases in between. Germline CDR1 reads KGHSH; CDR2 reads LQKENI. The CDR3 totals 15 residues. This CDR3 is CASSPISGAHSPLHF. The CDR3 DNA follows: TGTGCCAGCTCACCGATTTCGGGGGCACATTCACCCCTCCACTTT.

CDR3 sequence reads: CAISELGGQNTEAFF. CDR3 nucleotides: TGTGCCATCAGTGAGTTGGGGGGGCAAAACACTGAAGCTTTCTTT. The V call is TRBV10-3, the J call TRBJ1-1, with a possible D match to TRBD1 (6 bases). The CDR3 is 15 residues long. V was shortened by 1 base and J by 2 bases, with 11 bases between the two germline ends. Germline assignment: CDR1 ENHRY and CDR2 SYGVKD.

This clone was seen a single time. The chain uses TRBV7-9 and TRBJ1-5; 10 bases are a match to TRBD1. Germline loops: CDR1 SEHNR, CDR2 FQNEAQ (reference sequence). The CDR3 totals 16 residues. Trimming at V came to 3 bases and at J to 4 bases, leaving 6 bases not matched to a gene. The CDR3 sequence is CASSLGTGAINQPQHF. CDR3 sequence (DNA): TGTGCCAGCAGCTTGGGGACAGGGGCGATAAATCAGCCCCAGCATTTT.

The chain is built from TRBV6-4 and TRBJ2-5; D possibly matches TRBD1 or TRBD2 (5 bases each). Trimming stripped 6 bases from V and 3 bases from J, with 11 bases between. CDR3 length: 13 amino acids. The germline CDR1 and CDR2 sequences are MRHNA and SNTAGT. CDR3 residues: CASSPGAEETQYF. For the CDR3, the DNA is TGTGCCAGCAGCCCCGGGGCAGAAGAGACCCAGTACTTC.